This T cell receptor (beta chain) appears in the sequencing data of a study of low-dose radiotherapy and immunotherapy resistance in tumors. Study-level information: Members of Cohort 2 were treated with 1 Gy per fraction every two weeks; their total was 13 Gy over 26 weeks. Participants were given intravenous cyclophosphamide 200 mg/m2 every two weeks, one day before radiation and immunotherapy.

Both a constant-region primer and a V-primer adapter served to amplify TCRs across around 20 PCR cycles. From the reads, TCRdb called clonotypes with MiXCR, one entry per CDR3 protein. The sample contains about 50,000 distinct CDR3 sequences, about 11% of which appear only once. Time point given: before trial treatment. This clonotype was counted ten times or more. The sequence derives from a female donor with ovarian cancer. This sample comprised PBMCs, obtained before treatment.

The CDR3 loop is CASSTLEGSRDQPQHF. The CDR3 DNA is TGTGCCAGTAGTACCCTTGAGGGGTCCAGGGATCAGCCCCAGCATTTT. V usage is TRBV19 and J usage is TRBJ1-5, with a tentative D call TRBD1 (5 bases). Germline V gene lookup returns CDR1 LNHDA and CDR2 SQIVND (reference sequence). The CDR3 runs 16 residues. The V end lost 4 bases, the J end lost 5 bases, and 18 bases lay between the germline ends.